This T cell receptor (beta chain) was observed in a study of blood T cell repertoires in COVID-19. In the study's own analysis: Reference gene primer amplification gave nucleated cell count estimates. Method: immunoSEQ multiplex PCR; TCRdb's copy keeps in-frame clones and lacks some. The DNA was the basis for D and trimming; V, J and clone size are from that table. The sample records 40,000 or so clones, 85% to 90% being singletons. V was clipped by 7 bases and J by 0 bases, with 10 bases between them. Germline CDR1 SNHLY, CDR2 FYNNEI. The CDR3 covers 14 residues. The sequence derives from a man aged 60 to 75 with acute or convalescent COVID-19. The chain combines TRBV2 with TRBJ1-5, with D hard to call. Source material: peripheral blood. CDR3 sequence (DNA): TGTGCCAGCACTGATAGAGGTAGCAATCAGCCCCAGCATTTT. Translated: CASTDRGSNQPQHF.